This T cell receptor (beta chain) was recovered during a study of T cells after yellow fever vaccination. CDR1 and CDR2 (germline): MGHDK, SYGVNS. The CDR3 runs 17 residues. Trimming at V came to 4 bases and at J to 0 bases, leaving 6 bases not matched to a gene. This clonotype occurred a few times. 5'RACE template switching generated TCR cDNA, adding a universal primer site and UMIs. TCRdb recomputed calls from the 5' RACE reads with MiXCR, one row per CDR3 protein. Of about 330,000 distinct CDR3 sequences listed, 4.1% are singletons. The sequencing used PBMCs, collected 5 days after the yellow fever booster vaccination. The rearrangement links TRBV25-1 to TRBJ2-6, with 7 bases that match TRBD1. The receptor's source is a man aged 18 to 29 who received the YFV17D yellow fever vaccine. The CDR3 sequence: CASSVATGISGANVLTF. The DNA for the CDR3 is TGTGCCAGCAGTGTTGCGACAGGGATCTCTGGGGCCAACGTCCTGACTTTC.